One and the same sample provided the 8 T cell receptor beta chains below, sequenced in a study of cytomegalovirus exposure and HLA in healthy donors. 60 Vbeta and 13 Jbeta primers were used in PCR. Sequencing was performed with immunoSEQ multiplex PCR; in TCRdb, only in-frame clones are kept and a portion is missing. Of fewer than 150,000 clones listed, over 75% were seen once; the top ten hold 2.2%. Sequenced sample: PBMCs. The receptors shown here come from a young man in good health and CMV-seronegative.

This chain uses TRBV7-9 with TRBJ2-7; 9 bases line up with TRBD1. The CDR3 extends over 14 amino acids. In germline, CDR1 is SEHNR, CDR2 FQNEAQ (reference sequence). Trimming removed 6 bases from V and 7 bases from J; junction bases left unmatched: 10. The CDR3 nucleotides read TGTGCCAGCAGTTCCGGGACAGGGCTGGGGGAGCAGTACTTC. Residues: CASSSGTGLGEQYF.

The genes are TRBV5-1 and TRBJ2-3; D may be TRBD2 (6 bases). The V gene's germline CDR1 is SGHRS and CDR2 YFSETQ. V was pared by 0 bases and J by 1 base, with 12 bases between. The CDR3 spans 16 residues. The CDR3 spells CASSLALAVGTDTQYF. The CDR3 DNA follows: TGCGCCAGCAGCTTGGCACTAGCCGTTGGCACAGATACGCAGTATTTT.

A few counts support this clone. This chain connects TRBV5-1 to TRBJ1-1, with D tentatively TRBD1 (5 bases). V was cut by 5 bases and J by 0 bases, with 11 bases left in between. The germline V gene has CDR1 SGHRS and CDR2 YFSETQ. The CDR3 loop spans 14 amino acids. CDR3 DNA sequence: TGCGCCAGCAGAGGACAAGGGATGAACACTGAAGCTTTCTTT. This gives the protein CASRGQGMNTEAFF.

The chain has TRBV7-9 and TRBJ1-4; TRBD1 is a possible D gene (5 bases). This CDR3 contains 13 residues. The V and J ends lost 5 bases and 8 bases respectively, with 12 bases between them. CDR1 and CDR2 (germline): SEHNR, FQNEAQ (reference sequence). In nucleotides, the CDR3 is TGTGCCAGCAGCCCAGGGAGGGCAGAAAAACTGTTTTTT. This gives the protein CASSPGRAEKLFF.

The V call is TRBV29-1, the J call TRBJ2-5; the match to TRBD1 covers 8 bases. The J call is doubtful: the DNA matches TRBJ2-7 better. From germline, CDR1 is SQVTM and CDR2 ANQGSEA. The CDR3 consists of 13 residues. CDR3 sequence: CSVGEDRAYEQYF. The CDR3 nucleotides are TGCAGCGTTGGAGAGGACAGGGCCTACGAGCAGTACTTC.

The chain couples TRBV29-1 to TRBJ2-6; D unresolved. CDR3 length: 13 amino acids. Germline V gives CDR1 SQVTM, CDR2 ANQGSEA. With 8 bases removed from V and 0 bases from J, the gap between germline ends came to 8 bases. CDR3 DNA sequence: TGCAGCTATCGAGACTCTGGGGCCAACGTCCTGACTTTC. The encoded protein is CSYRDSGANVLTF.

This clone was seen a few times. The chain has TRBV28 and TRBJ1-5, with TRBD1 as a possible D gene (5 bases). V lost 7 bases to trimming and J lost 6 bases, with 16 bases between them. This CDR3 is built from 14 residues. The V gene's germline CDR1 is MDHEN and CDR2 SYDVKM. CDR3 nucleotides: TGTGCCAGCAACCTCAGGGCAGGAATTCAGCCCCAGCATTTT. Translated, it gives CASNLRAGIQPQHF.

The chain is built from TRBV5-1 and TRBJ2-7; TRBD1 agrees at 9 bases. V lost 0 bases, J lost 2 bases, and 6 bases stayed unmatched. The CDR3 is made up of 16 amino acids. Per germline, CDR1 SGHRS and CDR2 YFSETQ. As DNA, the CDR3 is TGCGCCAGCAGCTTGGTGGGGAGACAGGGGGCCTACGAGCAGTACTTC. This translates into CASSLVGRQGAYEQYF.